The 30 T cell receptor beta chains below come from one sample, sequenced in a study of blood T cell repertoires in COVID-19. TCRdb's table, derived via immunoSEQ multiplex PCR, lists solely in-frame clones and lacks some. The data hold approximately 300,000 clones, with around nine tenths observed a single time. The material sequenced was peripheral blood. The origin of the receptors is a woman in her twenties or thirties with COVID-19, enrolled during active disease.

The rearrangement uses TRBV11-2 and TRBJ1-3; D not certain. CDR1 SGHAT and CDR2 FQNNGV come from the germline V gene. This CDR3 comprises 13 residues. Trimming stripped 5 bases from V and 6 bases from J, with 11 bases between. The CDR3 loop reads CASSQTLVNTIYF. CDR3 bases: TGTGCCAGCAGCCAAACTTTAGTAAACACCATATATTTT.

This rearrangement joins TRBV9 to TRBJ1-1, with 9 bases fitting TRBD1. With V trimmed by 3 bases and J by 0 bases, 6 bases remained unmatched. Germline V gene lookup returns CDR1 SGDLS and CDR2 YYNGEE. This CDR3 comprises 16 residues. The chain's CDR3 is CASSAGQGFMNTEAFF. The CDR3 DNA reads TGTGCCAGCAGCGCGGGACAGGGTTTCATGAACACTGAAGCTTTCTTT.

The chain recombines TRBV10-2 with TRBJ2-1, with 9 bases lining up with TRBD2. The CDR3 is 11 residues long. Germline trimming cut 8 bases from V and 8 bases from J; bases unmatched to any gene: 1. CDR1 WSHSY and CDR2 SAAADI come from the germline V gene. CDR3 bases: TGCGCCAGCGGCGGGGGGGATGAGCAGTTCTTC. Its translation is CASGGGDEQFF.

The rearrangement links TRBV29-1 to TRBJ2-3; D is perhaps TRBD1 (6 bases). The CDR3 sequence is 15 residues long. Germline lookup yields CDR1 SQVTM and CDR2 ANQGSEA. Trimming took 0 bases from V and 0 from J, leaving 10 bases between them. The CDR3 spells CSVEDLTGSTDTQYF. The CDR3 coding sequence is TGCAGCGTTGAAGACCTCACAGGGAGCACAGATACGCAGTATTTT.

The CDR3 DNA reads TGTGCCAGCTCAGTTAGCGGGAGTAACGAGCAGTACTTC. Protein sequence: CASSVSGSNEQYF. This chain uses TRBV18 with TRBJ2-7, with 9 positions matching TRBD2. CDR3 length: 13 residues. Per the germline V gene, CDR1 is KGHSH and CDR2 is LQKENI. V dropped 5 bases and J dropped 5; count of bases not matched to a gene: 4.

CDR3 sequence reads: CASSLNWRGTEAFF. The CDR3 DNA reads TGTGCCAGCAGCTTGAACTGGAGGGGCACTGAAGCTTTCTTT. The rearrangement uses TRBV7-3 and TRBJ1-1, with D possibly matching TRBD1 (5 bases). V was trimmed by 3 bases and J by 4 bases, leaving 12 bases between them. CDR3 length equals 14 residues. Germline lookup yields CDR1 SGHTA and CDR2 FQGTGA.

This sequence joins TRBV6-5 and TRBJ2-4; TRBD1 aligns across 11 bases. J was trimmed by 8 bases and V by 5 bases; bases with no gene match: 5. This CDR3 comprises 14 residues. Germline-derived CDR1 and CDR2 are MNHEY and SVGAGI. The CDR3: CASSRTGGQDIQYF. Here the CDR3 DNA reads TGTGCCAGCAGTCGGACAGGGGGCCAGGACATTCAGTACTTC.

The V gene is TRBV29-1, the J gene TRBJ2-7; the match to TRBD2 covers 12 bases. This CDR3 spans 14 amino acids. Germline trimming cut 7 bases from V and 2 bases from J; bases unmatched to any gene: 6. Germline CDR1 is SQVTM and CDR2 is ANQGSEA. The CDR3 nucleotides read TGCAGCGCTACTAGGACTAGCGGGGCCTACGAGCAGTACTTC. This gives the protein CSATRTSGAYEQYF.

The chain has TRBV3-1 (or the pseudogene TRBV3-2) and TRBJ2-1; TRBD2 matches at 10 bases. The germline V gene has CDR1 LGHDT and CDR2 YNNKEL (reference sequence). The CDR3 length is 15 residues. Trimming removed 5 bases from V and 6 bases from J; junction bases left unmatched: 7. The chain's CDR3 is CASSYSASGSNEQFF. CDR3 in DNA: TGTGCCAGCAGCTATTCGGCTAGCGGGAGCAATGAGCAGTTCTTC.

The CDR3 is CASSGGGGRENIQYF. The CDR3 DNA follows: TGTGCCAGCAGCGGAGGGGGGGGCCGGGAAAACATTCAGTACTTC. The chain employs TRBV7-2 and TRBJ2-4; possible D gene TRBD2, 7 bases. Germline V gives CDR1 SGHTA, CDR2 FQGNSA. The CDR3 runs 15 residues. Trimming took off 5 bases at V and 5 bases at J, with 16 bases between the two ends.

The chain recombines TRBV10-1 with TRBJ2-2; 14 bases align to TRBD2. Germline values: CDR1 WNHNN, CDR2 SYGVQD (reference sequence). CDR3 length: 20 residues. Trimming at V came to 0 bases and at J to 0 bases, leaving 6 bases not matched to a gene. CDR3 DNA sequence: TGCGCCAGCAGTGAGTCTAGGACTAGCGGGAGGAACGCGAACACCGGGGAGCTGTTTTTT. Protein: CASSESRTSGRNANTGELFF.

The chain employs TRBV18 and TRBJ2-3; 9 nucleotides line up with TRBD2. The germline V gene encodes CDR1 KGHSH and CDR2 LQKENI. This CDR3 spans 16 amino acids. V lost 4 bases to trimming and J lost 0 bases; unmatched junction nucleotides: 5. As DNA, the CDR3 is TGTGCCAGCTCACGAGGACTAGCGACTAGCACAGATACGCAGTATTTT. Protein sequence: CASSRGLATSTDTQYF.

The chain carries TRBV15 and TRBJ2-3; D uncertain. This CDR3 region has 14 residues. Germline V CDR1 and CDR2: LNHNV, YYDKDF (reference sequence). Trimming took off 1 base at V and 2 bases at J, with 7 bases between the two ends. CDR3 nucleotides: TGTGCCACCAGCAGAGGGCAGAACACAGATACGCAGTATTTT. This codes for CATSRGQNTDTQYF. Full variable domain (outside the CDR3, taken from reference TRBV15 and TRBJ2-3): DAMVIQNPRYQVTQFGKPVTLSCSQTLNHNVMYWYQQKSSQAPKLLFHYYDKDFNNEADTPDNFQSRRPNTSFCFLDIRSPGLGDTAMYLCATSRGQNTDTQYFGPGTRLTVL.

The chain has TRBV19 and TRBJ1-5, with unresolved D. V was clipped by 5 bases and J by 4 bases, with 9 bases between them. There are 13 residues in the CDR3. Germline V gene sequence: CDR1 LNHDA, CDR2 SQIVND (reference sequence). The CDR3: CASSFSLNQPQHF. The CDR3 coding sequence is TGTGCCAGTAGTTTTTCCCTTAATCAGCCCCAGCATTTT.

The rearrangement joins TRBV7-6 to TRBJ2-3; tentatively, D is TRBD2 (6 bases). Between the trimmed V and J ends, which lost 1 base and 5 bases, there was a span of 16 bases. Germline CDR1 SGHVS, CDR2 FNYEAQ. The CDR3 runs 16 residues. CDR3 in amino acids: CASSLGSHLGGDTQYF. In nucleotides, the CDR3 is TGTGCCAGCAGCTTAGGAAGCCACCTGGGAGGAGATACGCAGTATTTT.

The rearrangement links TRBV9 to TRBJ1-2; D is unresolved. V gave up 0 bases and J gave up 2 bases, with 5 bases separating them. This CDR3 has 13 residues. Germline CDR1 and CDR2: SGDLS and YYNGEE. CDR3 in DNA: TGTGCCAGCAGCGTAGATTTAAACTATGGCTACACCTTC. Translated, it gives CASSVDLNYGYTF.

The V call is TRBV5-1, the J call TRBJ1-3; D gene ambiguous. CDR3 length: 15 residues. CDR1 and CDR2 from the germline V gene are SGHRS and YFSETQ. The germline V and J ends were trimmed by 4 bases and 0 bases, with 11 bases remaining between them. The CDR3 sequence: CASSTDGSSGNTIYF. The CDR3 DNA sequence: TGCGCCAGCAGCACGGACGGGAGCTCTGGAAACACCATATATTTT.

The chain employs TRBV24-1 and TRBJ1-2, with 8 bases aligning to TRBD1. CDR3 length: 12 residues. Germline CDR1 and CDR2: KGHDR and SFDVKD. V gave up 9 bases and J gave up 3 bases; unmatched junction bases: 2. In DNA form, the CDR3 reads TGTGCCACCGGACAGGGTGACTATGGCTACACCTTC. This sequence encodes CATGQGDYGYTF.

The V call is TRBV11-2, the J call TRBJ2-3; 12 nucleotides line up with TRBD2. V lost 5 bases, J lost 4 bases, and 10 bases stayed unmatched. Germline CDR1 is SGHAT and CDR2 is FQNNGV. CDR3 length equals 17 residues. The CDR3: CASSPSTSGRLSDTQYF. The CDR3 DNA reads TGTGCCAGCAGCCCTAGCACTAGCGGGAGGCTCTCAGATACGCAGTATTTT.

This CDR3 is CASSSRGRREAFF. The CDR3, as DNA: TGTGCCAGCAGTTCTAGGGGAAGGAGAGAAGCTTTCTTT. V gene TRBV6-2 or TRBV6-3 combines with J gene TRBJ1-1; maybe TRBD1 (5 bases). V was trimmed by 4 bases and J by 8 bases, leaving 14 bases between them. CDR3 length equals 13 residues. Germline CDR1 and CDR2: MNHEY and SVGEGT.

J is TRBJ1-1 and V is TRBV6-5; the D is unclear. The ends were cut back, 8 bases at V and 2 bases at J, with 15 bases in the middle. The CDR3 totals 14 residues. Germline values: CDR1 MNHEY, CDR2 SVGAGI. CDR3 sequence reads: CASRITALNTEAFF. CDR3 in DNA: TGTGCCAGCCGGATTACAGCTTTAAACACTGAAGCTTTCTTT.

The chain couples TRBV27 to TRBJ1-5; unclear D gene. V was cut by 4 bases and J by 2 bases, with 12 bases left in between. The CDR3 is 15 residues long. Germline CDR1 and CDR2: MNHEY and SMNVEV (reference sequence). The CDR3 region has the DNA TGTGCCAGCAGTTCCCTCAGTGGTGGCAATCAGCCCCAGCATTTT. Its translation is CASSSLSGGNQPQHF.

V usage is TRBV18 and J usage is TRBJ1-1; TRBD1 matches at 10 bases. V dropped 4 bases and J dropped 0; count of bases not matched to a gene: 2. There are 15 residues in the CDR3. The germline V gene encodes CDR1 KGHSH and CDR2 LQKENI. The CDR3 DNA reads as TGTGCCAGCTCACAGGGACAGGGGATGAACACTGAAGCTTTCTTT. Residues: CASSQGQGMNTEAFF.

This rearrangement joins TRBV6-6 to TRBJ2-7; 7 bases fit TRBD1. The J segment lost 0 bases and the V segment lost 7 bases, leaving 3 bases of the junction unmatched. The CDR3 has 13 amino acids. Germline lookup yields CDR1 MNHNY and CDR2 SVGAGI (reference sequence). CDR3 bases: TGTGCCAGCACGGGACAGCTCTCCTACGAGCAGTACTTC. Its protein is CASTGQLSYEQYF.

This chain connects TRBV28 to TRBJ1-6; D is uncertain. The CDR3 has 15 amino acids. Germline V lookup: CDR1 MDHEN, CDR2 SYDVKM. With 5 bases removed from V and 0 bases from J, the gap between germline ends came to 8 bases. The CDR3 sequence is CASSIGPSYNSPLHF. The CDR3 nucleotides read TGTGCCAGCAGTATTGGGCCCTCCTATAATTCACCCCTCCACTTT.

The chain links TRBV19 to TRBJ1-1; D unclear. The CDR3 has 14 residues. The germline V gene encodes CDR1 LNHDA and CDR2 SQIVND (reference sequence). Trimming shortened V by 3 bases and J by 5 bases, and 13 bases separated the two germline ends. CDR3 bases: TGTGCCAGTAGTATGGATGCAGGAGGGACTGAAGCTTTCTTT. It is translated as CASSMDAGGTEAFF.

The J gene is TRBJ1-5, the V gene TRBV28; 7 bases are shared with TRBD1. This CDR3 has 14 amino acids. Per germline, CDR1 MDHEN and CDR2 SYDVKM. Germline trimming cut 6 bases from V and 1 base from J; bases unmatched to any gene: 3. The CDR3 DNA sequence: TGTGCCAGCAGACAGGGGATCAGCAATCAGCCCCAGCATTTT. This gives the protein CASRQGISNQPQHF.

The sample holds one count of this clone. V usage is TRBV20-1 and J usage is TRBJ2-1, with a weak D call TRBD1 (6 bases). Germline CDR1 is DFQATT and CDR2 is SNEGSKA (reference sequence). The V gene lost 3 bases and the J gene lost 4 bases, with 13 bases spanning the gap. CDR3 length: 14 amino acids. The CDR3 DNA is TGCAGTGCTAGTTTGGGGGCGGAGTACAATGAGCAGTTCTTC. Its translation is CSASLGAEYNEQFF.

The chain has TRBV28 and TRBJ2-2; D unresolved. V shed 5 bases and J shed 3 bases, with 4 bases lying between them. This CDR3 is built from 12 residues. The germline V gene encodes CDR1 MDHEN and CDR2 SYDVKM. CDR3 sequence: CASSTDTGELFF. The CDR3 DNA follows: TGTGCCAGCAGTACAGACACCGGGGAGCTGTTTTTT.

The V call is TRBV15, the J call TRBJ2-7, with D possibly being TRBD2 (6 bases). From germline, CDR1 is LNHNV and CDR2 YYDKDF (reference sequence). The CDR3 has 14 residues. Trimming took 5 bases from V and 0 from J, leaving 11 bases between them. The CDR3 region has the DNA TGTGCCACCAGCCCCGGAGGGCACTCCTACGAGCAGTACTTC. This translates into CATSPGGHSYEQYF.